This T cell receptor (beta chain) was sequenced for a study of shared clonotypes between healthy human individuals. The CDR3 is 17 amino acids. With 0 bases removed from V and 0 bases from J, the gap between germline ends came to 10 bases. CDR1 SGHRS and CDR2 YFSETQ come from the germline V gene. Method: immunoSEQ multiplex PCR; TCRdb's copy keeps in-frame clones and lacks some. This sample has some 2,400,000 clones; approximately 94% occur once, and the top ten carry approximately 0.13%. The material sequenced was naive CD4+ T cells sorted from blood. Subset of the sample: CD45RA+ positively selected. The chain is built from TRBV5-1 and TRBJ1-6; D unclear. This receptor was obtained from a man younger than 35 in good health. The DNA of the CDR3 is TGCGCCAGCAGCTTGGCAGGTACAAGCTCCTATAATTCACCCCTCCACTTT. It codes for CASSLAGTSSYNSPLHF.